One and the same sample provided the 30 T cell receptor beta chains below, sequenced in a study of blood T cell repertoires in COVID-19. Profiled with immunoSEQ multiplex PCR; TCRdb holds only in-frame clones, not every one. The sample carries some 160,000 clones, roughly four fifths recorded once. The source material was peripheral blood. The receptor set was obtained from a woman older than 75 with COVID-19, enrolled during active disease.

This clone is a singleton in its sample. V gene TRBV7-2 combines with J gene TRBJ2-3; D is possibly TRBD1 (6 bases). V lost 6 bases and J 10 bases, leaving 17 bases between the germline ends. This CDR3 is built from 13 residues. Germline-derived CDR1 and CDR2 are SGHTA and FQGNSA. CDR3 sequence (DNA): TGTGCCAGCAGACAGACAGGTCCCGGGCCGCAGTATTTT. Protein sequence: CASRQTGPGPQYF.

With regard to this clone: This sample also contains other DNA sequences that code for the same CDR3. Here the CDR3 reads CASSPPAGSTDTQYF. In DNA, the CDR3 is TGTGCCAGCTCACCCCCTGCAGGGAGCACAGATACGCAGTATTTT. This sequence joins TRBV18 and TRBJ2-3; the D gene is possibly TRBD1 (5 bases). Germline CDR1 KGHSH, CDR2 LQKENI. This CDR3 has 15 amino acids. The V end was cut by 3 bases, the J end by 0 bases, with 10 bases between.

The J gene is TRBJ2-3, the V gene TRBV12-3 or TRBV12-4; D perhaps matches TRBD2 (5 bases). This CDR3 contains 12 residues. Trimming took 6 bases from V and 8 from J, leaving 12 bases between them. The CDR3 spells CASSPWAGTQYF. CDR3 nucleotide sequence: TGTGCCAGCAGCCCTTGGGCGGGTACGCAGTATTTT.

The rearrangement links TRBV30 to TRBJ2-3; the match to TRBD2 covers 8 bases. V dropped 0 bases and J dropped 3; count of bases not matched to a gene: 5. The CDR3 covers 15 residues. In germline, CDR1 is GTSNPN, CDR2 SVGIG (reference sequence). CDR3 DNA: TGTGCCTGGAGTGTCCGGGGGGGTAAGACAGATACGCAGTATTTT. Translating gives CAWSVRGGKTDTQYF. The complete variable domain, with remaining parts taken from reference TRBV30 and TRBJ2-3, reads SQTIHQWPATLVQPVGSPLSLECTVEGTSNPNLYWYRQAAGRGLQLLFYSVGIGQISSEVPQNLSASRPQDRQFILSSKKLLLSDSGFYLCAWSVRGGKTDTQYFGPGTRLTVL.

The chain carries TRBV27 and TRBJ2-5; 7 bases line up with TRBD2. The CDR3 has 15 amino acids. Germline V lookup: CDR1 MNHEY, CDR2 SMNVEV (reference sequence). Unmatched junction bases numbered 7, after V lost 6 bases and J lost 0 bases. CDR3 sequence reads: CASSLMTSNQETQYF. The CDR3 nucleotides are TGTGCCAGCAGCCTCATGACTAGCAACCAAGAGACCCAGTACTTC.

The J gene is TRBJ1-1, the V gene TRBV15, with 8 bases lining up with TRBD1. V dropped 5 bases and J dropped 3; count of bases not matched to a gene: 8. Germline lookup yields CDR1 LNHNV and CDR2 YYDKDF (reference sequence). The length of the CDR3 is 15 residues. DNA for the CDR3: TGTGCCACCAGCGTCCCGGGACAGGCGCACACTGAAGCTTTCTTT. Translating it yields CATSVPGQAHTEAFF.

V is TRBV7-2 and J is TRBJ2-1, with a possible D match to TRBD2 (6 bases). Germline-derived CDR1 and CDR2 are SGHTA and FQGNSA. Trimming pared 6 bases from V and 7 bases from J, leaving 19 bases between. The CDR3 contains 15 residues. CDR3 region: CASRYDLGSRNEQFF. The CDR3 bases are TGTGCCAGCAGGTATGATCTCGGGAGTAGGAATGAGCAGTTCTTC.

This chain joins TRBV5-1 and TRBJ1-1, with 7 nucleotides matching TRBD1. The V gene's germline CDR1 is SGHRS and CDR2 YFSETQ. After removal of 4 bases from V and 5 bases from J, the junction contained 8 bases not matched to a gene. There are 14 residues in the CDR3. CDR3 bases: TGCGCCAGCAGCCCCCAGGGGGAGGATACTGAAGCTTTCTTT. Protein product: CASSPQGEDTEAFF.

This clone has just a few counts. The chain combines TRBV14 with TRBJ2-7; the D is unclear. Per germline, CDR1 SGHDN and CDR2 FVKESK. V was pared by 5 bases and J by 9 bases, with 11 bases between. This CDR3 spans 11 amino acids. The CDR3 nucleotides are TGTGCCAGCAGCACCGCAGGTGTGCAGTACTTC. This codes for CASSTAGVQYF.

Worth noting for this clone: Its ends do not fully match the called genes, so a read error is possible. The gene calls are TRBV7-7 and TRBJ2-5, with TRBD2 identical over 7 bases. Germline V gives CDR1 SSHAT, CDR2 FNYEAQ (reference sequence). The CDR3 contains 14 residues. This chain's CDR3 is CASSRGGTQETQYF. The CDR3 nucleotides are TGTGCTAGCAGCCGCGGGGGAACCCAAGAGACCCAGTACTTC.

The chain is built from TRBV19 and TRBJ2-3; no clear D gene. This CDR3 contains 13 residues. V lost 8 bases and J lost 6, with 15 bases in between. Germline V gives CDR1 LNHDA, CDR2 SQIVND (reference sequence). In nucleotides, the CDR3 is TGTGCCAGTTGTGGTGTAGTGAGGGATACGCAGTATTTT. It translates to CASCGVVRDTQYF.

The chain is built from TRBV28 and TRBJ1-2; D gene uncertain. Germline V CDR1 and CDR2: MDHEN, SYDVKM. This CDR3 region has 10 residues. Trimming stripped 11 bases from V and 9 bases from J, with 13 bases between. The CDR3 loop reads CAFGRERYTF. The CDR3 region has the DNA TGTGCCTTTGGCCGGGAACGCTACACCTTC.

The V call is TRBV6-5, the J call TRBJ2-1, with TRBD1 identical over 10 bases. Germline V gives CDR1 MNHEY, CDR2 SVGAGI. The CDR3 covers 15 residues. J gave up 3 bases and V 6 bases, and 5 bases lay outside the gene matches. CDR3 nucleotide sequence: TGTGCCAGCAGCTACCGGGACAGGGGCTACAATGAGCAGTTCTTC. Translating gives CASSYRDRGYNEQFF.

The rearrangement joins TRBV11-2 to TRBJ1-1, with D perhaps TRBD1 (6 bases). V dropped 6 bases and J dropped 1 base, with 12 bases sitting between them. The CDR3 consists of 14 residues. CDR1 and CDR2 from the germline V gene are SGHAT and FQNNGV. The CDR3 loop is CASSQMGANTEAFF. DNA for the CDR3: TGTGCCAGCAGTCAAATGGGGGCGAACACTGAAGCTTTCTTT.

The J gene is TRBJ1-2, the V gene TRBV7-2; D is possibly TRBD1 (6 bases). V was shortened by 4 bases and J by 7 bases, with 16 bases between the two germline ends. This CDR3 region has 14 residues. The germline CDR1 and CDR2 sequences are SGHTA and FQGNSA. DNA of the CDR3: TGTGCCAGCAGCTCAAGCCTACAGGGTCGTGGCTACACCTTC. Translated, it gives CASSSSLQGRGYTF.

The chain uses TRBV2 and TRBJ2-1, with D perhaps matching TRBD2 (7 bases). The CDR3 contains 14 residues. Germline V CDR1 and CDR2: SNHLY, FYNNEI. Trimming shortened V by 3 bases and J by 9 bases, and 15 bases separated the two germline ends. CDR3 DNA sequence: TGTGCCAGCAGTGAGGGGGGGCTTTTTGGTGAGCAGTTCTTC. Encoded protein: CASSEGGLFGEQFF.

The chain links TRBV3-1 (or the pseudogene TRBV3-2) to TRBJ2-3, with 8 bases matching TRBD2. CDR1 and CDR2 from the germline V gene are LGHDT and YNNKEL (reference sequence). V dropped 1 base and J dropped 3; count of bases not matched to a gene: 9. The CDR3 has 17 residues. As DNA, the CDR3 is TGTGCCAGCAGCCAAGGGCTAGCGGGCCTAGGGACAGATACGCAGTATTTT. Its protein product is CASSQGLAGLGTDTQYF.

V and J are TRBV18 and TRBJ1-1; TRBD1 aligns across 8 bases. The junction had 2 bases not matched to a gene; V was cut back by 1 base and J by 4 bases. CDR1 KGHSH and CDR2 LQKENI come from the germline V gene. CDR3 size: 14 residues. In DNA form, the CDR3 reads TGTGCCAGCTCACCACTACAGGGGGGCACTGAAGCTTTCTTT. This codes for CASSPLQGGTEAFF.

This clone was observed once. The V gene is TRBV2, the J gene TRBJ1-2, with TRBD1 as a possible D gene (5 bases). The CDR3 is 17 residues long. V was cut by 2 bases and J by 3 bases, with 19 bases left in between. Germline values: CDR1 SNHLY, CDR2 FYNNEI. CDR3 in amino acids: CASSENGRVTSHYGYTF. Written as DNA, the CDR3 is TGTGCCAGCAGTGAAAACGGCAGGGTAACCTCTCACTATGGCTACACCTTC.

This clone has more than one count but fewer than ten. The chain joins TRBV10-3 to TRBJ1-6; possibly TRBD1 for D (5 bases). There are 14 residues in the CDR3. V lost 2 bases to trimming and J lost 7 bases, with 9 bases between them. CDR1 is ENHRY, CDR2 SYGVKD, per germline. CDR3 loop: CAISESRGNSPLHF. In DNA form, the CDR3 reads TGTGCCATCAGTGAGAGTAGGGGAAATTCACCCCTCCACTTT.

This chain joins TRBV6-5 and TRBJ1-5; the D gene is possibly TRBD1 (6 bases). The CDR3 sequence is 15 residues long. Germline assignment: CDR1 MNHEY and CDR2 SVGAGI. V was trimmed by 7 bases and J by 5 bases, leaving 18 bases between them. The CDR3 region is CASTITGSWDQPQHF. In DNA, the CDR3 is TGTGCCAGCACTATAACAGGGTCTTGGGATCAGCCCCAGCATTTT.

The chain is built from TRBV12-5 and TRBJ2-3; 9 nucleotides line up with TRBD1. There are 16 residues in the CDR3. J gave up 8 bases and V 3 bases, and 12 bases lay outside the gene matches. Looked up from germline, CDR1 is LGHNT and CDR2 is FRNRAP. CDR3 region: CASGFGTGSTKGTQYF. CDR3 nucleotide sequence: TGTGCTAGTGGTTTCGGGACAGGGAGTACTAAGGGTACGCAGTATTTT.

The chain uses TRBV9 and TRBJ1-3; no definite D call. This CDR3 spans 14 amino acids. V was cut by 4 bases and J by 6 bases, with 14 bases left in between. Germline CDR1 reads SGDLS; CDR2 reads YYNGEE. For the CDR3, the DNA is TGTGCCAGCAGCCCGATGCGAGGCGTAAACACCATATATTTT. Encoded protein: CASSPMRGVNTIYF. Full variable domain (missing parts from reference TRBV9 and TRBJ1-3): DSGVTQTPKHLITATGQRVTLRCSPRSGDLSVYWYQQSLDQGLQFLIQYYNGEERAKGNILERFSAQQFPDLHSELNLSSLELGDSALYFCASSPMRGVNTIYFGEGSWLTVV.

This clone was detected only once. The chain carries TRBV7-8 and TRBJ2-1, with D perhaps TRBD2 (6 bases). CDR1 is SGHVS, CDR2 FQNEAQ, per germline. CDR3 length: 13 amino acids. V gave up 4 bases and J gave up 6 bases, with 10 bases separating them. DNA of the CDR3: TGTGCCAGCAGCTCTGGACTACTCAATGAGCAGTTCTTC. It specifies CASSSGLLNEQFF.

This chain uses TRBV10-2 with TRBJ1-1, with a possible D match to TRBD1 (5 bases). The CDR3 totals 13 residues. V was pared by 5 bases and J by 1 base, with 8 bases between. Per germline, CDR1 WSHSY and CDR2 SAAADI. The CDR3 bases are TGCGCCAGCAGTTATGACAGGAACACTGAAGCTTTCTTT. Translation gives CASSYDRNTEAFF.

As DNA, the CDR3 is TGTGCCAGTAGTGTGGGACTAGCGGGGCCACGTTGGTTCTTC. It is translated as CASSVGLAGPRWFF. The V gene is TRBV19, the J gene TRBJ2-1, with 13 nucleotides matching TRBD2. Germline V lookup: CDR1 LNHDA, CDR2 SQIVND (reference sequence). V lost 5 bases to trimming and J lost 15 bases; unmatched junction nucleotides: 10. The CDR3 consists of 14 residues.

V is TRBV10-2 and J is TRBJ2-2; no firm D call. The CDR3 is 14 amino acids. V was trimmed by 6 bases and J by 4 bases, leaving 12 bases between them. From germline, CDR1 is WSHSY and CDR2 SAAADI. CDR3 bases: TGCGCCAGCAGGGGCTCGTACCGCACCGGGGAGCTGTTTTTT. Protein product: CASRGSYRTGELFF.

The chain combines TRBV18 with TRBJ1-2; 10 nucleotides match TRBD1. The ends lost 3 bases at V and 8 bases at J; junction bases unmatched: 3. CDR1 KGHSH and CDR2 LQKENI come from the germline V gene. The CDR3 is 13 residues long. In nucleotides, the CDR3 is TGTGCCAGCTCACCCGGGACAGGGGAAGGCTACACCTTC. Translation: CASSPGTGEGYTF.

The CDR3 loop is CAWTESGELFF. CDR3 nucleotides: TGTGCCTGGACGGAGTCCGGGGAGCTGTTTTTT. The V and J genes are TRBV30 and TRBJ2-2; D ambiguous. Germline values: CDR1 GTSNPN, CDR2 SVGIG (reference sequence). The CDR3 has 11 amino acids. Trimming took off 4 bases at V and 6 bases at J, with 6 bases between the two ends.

This clone came up once. This chain links TRBV18 with TRBJ1-2, with 8 bases identical to TRBD1. CDR3 size: 11 residues. V trimming: 5 bases; J trimming: 7 bases; junction bases outside the gene matches: 0. CDR1 is KGHSH, CDR2 LQKENI, per germline. The CDR3 sequence is CASSDRGGYTF. CDR3 DNA: TGTGCCAGCTCAGACAGGGGTGGCTACACCTTC.